This T cell receptor beta chain was retrieved from a study of shared clonotypes between healthy human individuals. Whole-study findings and limits: An effect of sequencing depth on clonotype sharing among donors was expected. At large depth, rarefaction still showed sorted-subset sequencing to be incomplete.

Generated by immunoSEQ multiplex PCR, the TCRdb table keeps only in-frame clones and is missing some. The table records 2,500,000 or so clones, 80% to 95% of them present only once. The CDR3 runs to 15 residues. Looked up from germline, CDR1 is MNHNY and CDR2 is SVGAGI (reference sequence). With 6 bases removed from V and 0 bases from J, the gap between germline ends came to 12 bases. Worth noting for this clone: The antigen is unknown.

This receptor was identified in a man between 18 and 35 years old in good health. Some clones in this sample may be carry-over from other donors' samples. Sequencing was done on a sample of naive CD4+ T cells from PBMCs. Documented subset: CD45RA+ positively selected. J is TRBJ2-1 and V is TRBV6-6; D uncertain. DNA for the CDR3: TGTGCCAGCAGCCAGGTTGGGGTCTCCTACAATGAGCAGTTCTTC. It codes for CASSQVGVSYNEQFF.